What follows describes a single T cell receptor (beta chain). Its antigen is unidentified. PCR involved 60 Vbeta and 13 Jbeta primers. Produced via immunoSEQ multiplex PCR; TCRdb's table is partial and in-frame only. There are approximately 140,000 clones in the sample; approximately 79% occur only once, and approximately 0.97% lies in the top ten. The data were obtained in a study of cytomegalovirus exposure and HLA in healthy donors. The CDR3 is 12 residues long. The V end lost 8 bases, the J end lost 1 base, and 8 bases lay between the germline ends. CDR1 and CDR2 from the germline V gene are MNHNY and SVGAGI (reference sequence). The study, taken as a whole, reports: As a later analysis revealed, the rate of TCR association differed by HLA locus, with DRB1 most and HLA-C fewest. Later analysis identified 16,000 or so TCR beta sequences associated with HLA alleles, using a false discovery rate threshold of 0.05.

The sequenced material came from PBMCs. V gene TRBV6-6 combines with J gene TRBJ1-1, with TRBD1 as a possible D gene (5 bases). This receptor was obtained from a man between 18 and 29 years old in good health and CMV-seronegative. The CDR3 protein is CASGGANTEAFF. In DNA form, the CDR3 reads TGTGCCAGCGGAGGGGCGAACACTGAAGCTTTCTTT.